Below are 14 T cell receptor beta chains sequenced from a single sample in a study of CD8+CD57+ T cells in acquired aplastic anemia. Investigators profiled TCR beta VDJ and CDR3 from genomic DNA template. TCRdb used MiXCR to reprocess the reads, holding one entry per CDR3 protein. In the table there are hundreds of thousands of distinct CDR3 sequences, 47% of which are singletons. Patients who underwent sequencing had shown CD8+CD57+ cell expansion by flow cytometry. Sequencing was performed on sorted CD4+, CD8+, or CD8+CD57+ T cells (not recorded which) from PBMCs. The receptors were gathered from a human donor with aplastic anemia.

The CDR3 region is CASSVSRGGQTDTQYF. In DNA, the CDR3 is TGTGCCAGCAGCGTGAGTAGGGGGGGCCAGACAGATACGCAGTATTTT. The genes are TRBV9 and TRBJ2-3, with a weak D call TRBD2 (7 bases). CDR1 and CDR2 (germline): SGDLS, YYNGEE. Between the trimmed V and J ends, which lost 2 bases and 3 bases, there was a span of 16 bases. This CDR3 region has 16 residues.

In regard to this clonotype: It may be a read error: a sequence one base away is much more abundant. As the CDR3 is not closed by the conserved phenylalanine or tryptophan, this likely results from a read error. This chain links TRBV19 with TRBJ2-1; either TRBD1 or TRBD2 may fit D (5 bases each). The CDR3 runs 15 residues. Trimming took off 10 bases at V and 1 base at J, with 17 bases between the two ends. The germline V gene encodes CDR1 LNHDA and CDR2 SQIVND (reference sequence). CDR3 sequence (DNA): TGTGCCACCCGGGTTGGGGGATTATCCTACAATGAGCAGTTCTCC. As protein: CATRVGGLSYNEQFS.

This rearrangement joins TRBV7-9 to TRBJ1-4; D gene uncertain. Germline V gene data show CDR1 as SEHNR and CDR2 as FQNEAQ (reference sequence). Trimming stripped 5 bases from V and 6 bases from J, with 13 bases between. This CDR3 comprises 14 residues. CDR3 protein: CASSARGLDEKLFF. The CDR3 region has the DNA TGTGCCAGCAGCGCCCGAGGGCTTGATGAAAAACTGTTTTTT.

The chain has TRBV15 and TRBJ1-5; D perhaps matches TRBD1 (5 bases). The CDR3 has 14 amino acids. Germline loops: CDR1 LNHNV, CDR2 YYDKDF (reference sequence). Trimming removed 3 bases from V and 3 bases from J, with 9 bases in between. The CDR3 DNA is TGTGCCACCAGCAGTGTGGGGGACAATCAGCCCCAGCATTTT. It is translated as CATSSVGDNQPQHF. Full variable domain (missing parts from reference TRBV15 and TRBJ1-5): DAMVIQNPRYQVTQFGKPVTLSCSQTLNHNVMYWYQQKSSQAPKLLFHYYDKDFNNEADTPDNFQSRRPNTSFCFLDIRSPGLGDTAMYLCATSSVGDNQPQHFGDGTRLSIL.

In its sample, this clonotype was seen many times. The rearrangement joins TRBV19 to TRBJ2-4, with 11 bases aligning to TRBD1. J lost 0 bases, V lost 6 bases, and 7 bases had no gene match. The CDR3 contains 17 residues. Germline lookup yields CDR1 LNHDA and CDR2 SQIVND (reference sequence). The chain's CDR3 is CASRDRGHGLAKNIQYF. Here the CDR3 DNA reads TGTGCCAGTAGGGACAGGGGGCACGGGCTAGCCAAAAACATTCAGTACTTC.

For this clonotype: Without the conserved terminal phenylalanine or tryptophan, this CDR3 likely stems from a read error. The chain has TRBV12-3 or TRBV12-4 and TRBJ2-3; no clear D gene. There are 10 residues in the CDR3. The V and J ends lost 6 bases and 4 bases respectively, with 2 bases between them. The CDR3 DNA is TGTGCCAGCAGGGCAGATACGCAGTATTCT. Its translation: CASRADTQYS.

This clonotype was found many times. The gene calls are TRBV6-5 and TRBJ1-1; a weak D match, TRBD1 (6 bases). V dropped 1 base and J dropped 4 bases, with 10 bases sitting between them. The CDR3 consists of 14 residues. Germline CDR1 is MNHEY and CDR2 is SVGAGI. The CDR3 is CASSYYTRGTEAFF. CDR3 sequence (DNA): TGTGCCAGCAGTTACTATACCAGGGGCACTGAAGCTTTCTTT.

This clonotype was counted ten times or more. V is TRBV7-9 and J is TRBJ2-3, with TRBD2 matching 7 bases. CDR3 length: 16 residues. Losses at the gene ends were 5 bases for V and 5 bases for J; bases not matched to a gene: 13. Germline CDR1 and CDR2: SEHNR and FQNEAQ (reference sequence). The CDR3 loop is CASSRSGAGEVDTQYF. The CDR3 bases are TGTGCCAGCAGCCGTAGTGGGGCGGGAGAGGTAGATACGCAGTATTTT. The full variable domain, rest sourced from reference TRBV7-9 and TRBJ2-3, is DTGVSQNPRHKITKRGQNVTFRCDPISEHNRLYWYRQTLGQGPEFLTYFQNEAQLEKSRLLSDRFSAERPKGSFSTLEIQRTEQGDSAMYLCASSRSGAGEVDTQYFGPGTRLTVL.

This sequence joins TRBV10-2 and TRBJ1-3; D is unresolved. The CDR3 spans 14 residues. V lost 3 bases, J lost 7 bases, and 13 bases lay in between. Germline V CDR1 and CDR2: WSHSY, SAAADI. The CDR3 loop reads CASSDSLEGNTIYF. For the CDR3, the DNA is TGCGCCAGCAGTGACTCCCTGGAAGGGAACACCATATATTTT.

This clonotype appeared many times. The chain joins TRBV7-8 to TRBJ1-1; 10 nucleotides match TRBD1. The V gene's germline CDR1 is SGHVS and CDR2 FQNEAQ. V was clipped by 6 bases and J by 1 base; unmatched bases: 8. The CDR3 sequence is 16 residues long. The CDR3 region is CASRTGGARGNTEAFF. DNA for the CDR3: TGTGCCAGCAGGACAGGGGGCGCAAGAGGGAACACTGAAGCTTTCTTT.

This clonotype appeared a few times. J is TRBJ2-1 and V is TRBV20-1, with 9 bases fitting TRBD2. The CDR3 spans 14 residues. The junction had 8 bases not matched to a gene; V was cut back by 4 bases and J by 7 bases. Germline assignment: CDR1 DFQATT and CDR2 SNEGSKA (reference sequence). CDR3 in DNA: TGCAGTGCTACCCGGGCGGGGGGGGAAAATGAGCAGTTCTTC. It encodes CSATRAGGENEQFF.

The table lists this clonotype with a few counts. The chain is built from TRBV19 and TRBJ1-1; possible D gene TRBD1, 5 bases. The CDR3 loop spans 13 amino acids. Germline loops: CDR1 LNHDA, CDR2 SQIVND (reference sequence). The ends were cut back, 8 bases at V and 2 bases at J, with 12 bases in the middle. CDR3 sequence: CASLRDRNTEAFF. The DNA for the CDR3 is TGTGCCAGTCTCCGGGACCGCAACACTGAAGCTTTCTTT.

This chain connects TRBV19 to TRBJ2-7; D is ambiguous. The DNA end favors TRBJ2-1, so the J call may be wrong. CDR1 is LNHDA, CDR2 SQIVND, per germline (reference sequence). CDR3 size: 11 residues. This CDR3 reads CASSSSSEQFF. The DNA for the CDR3 is TGTGCCAGCAGTTCCTCATCCGAGCAGTTCTTC.

The chain is built from TRBV6-4 and TRBJ2-3; 10 positions match TRBD2. V lost 4 bases to trimming and J lost 2 bases; unmatched junction nucleotides: 3. The CDR3 runs 15 residues. Germline V CDR1 and CDR2: MRHNA, SNTAGT. Written as DNA, the CDR3 is TGTGCCAGCAGTGGGACTAGCGGTCCCACAGATACGCAGTATTTT. Protein product: CASSGTSGPTDTQYF.